This T cell receptor (beta chain) emerged from a study of blood T cell repertoires in COVID-19. Study-wide context: The United States, Italy and Spain supplied acute and convalescent COVID-19 samples. From T cells, B-cell-depleted T cells, or PBMCs came the material, which was cDNA or gDNA.

Per the original data handling: Nucleated cell counts were estimated from reference gene primer amplification. The method was immunoSEQ multiplex PCR; TCRdb's version includes in-frame clones alone and lacks a portion of them. From that table come the V and J calls and clone size; the DNA was used to work out D and trimming. Here the sample spans a few hundred thousand clones, around 87% being singletons. This clone was recorded at least ten times. What was sequenced was peripheral blood. The receptor was derived from a young man with active or convalescent COVID-19.

CDR3 residues: CASSDSTGGYNEQFF. CDR3 DNA: TGTGCCAGCAGTGACTCGACAGGGGGCTACAATGAGCAGTTCTTC. The V call is TRBV6-4, the J call TRBJ2-1; TRBD1 aligns across 9 bases. The germline V gene encodes CDR1 MRHNA and CDR2 SNTAGT. With V trimmed by 0 bases and J by 3 bases, 0 bases remained unmatched. This CDR3 is built from 15 residues.